This TCR beta chain was identified during a study of Ad26.COV2.S vaccination and SARS-CoV-2 variants. Study overall: Recipients of Ad26.COV2.S got it intramuscularly, once or twice 56 days apart. Study-wide findings and caveats: Reported post-vaccination CD8+ and CD4+ T cell responses to spike showed substantial breadth. Quantification of TCR breadth and depth may have yielded underestimates of total T cell responses.

Comment on this clone: Antigen: not known.

The sample's treatment: around 19 received Ad26.COV2.S at low or high dose, single or two shots; about 5 received placebo; per-sample allocation not given. At day 63 after the first vaccine or placebo injection, samples were drawn. An adult aged 18-55 years in Boston served as the donor. Only in-frame clones appear in the TCRdb table, and some are missing; sequencing was by immunoSEQ multiplex PCR. The sample includes 440,000 or so clones, 90% of them seen just once. V gave up 5 bases and J gave up 1 base, with 9 bases separating them. CDR1 and CDR2 (germline): MNHEY, SMNVEV (reference sequence). CDR3 length equals 13 residues.

The sequencing used peripheral blood, collected in a trial of Ad26.COV2.S vaccine versus placebo. The rearrangement links TRBV27 to TRBJ2-7; TRBD2 might be the D (5 bases). This clonotype was obtained from a person between 18 and 60 years old who received the Ad26.COV2.S COVID-19 vaccine or a placebo. CDR3 residues: CASSLPGSYEQYF. The CDR3 DNA is TGTGCCAGCAGTCTCCCGGGGTCCTACGAGCAGTACTTC.